The T cell receptor (beta chain) described here comes from a study of blood T cell repertoires in COVID-19. Data came from immunoSEQ multiplex PCR; TCRdb stores just in-frame clones and leaves some out. The sample shows 150,000 to 200,000 clones, more than 75% of them seen only once. The V end lost 0 bases, the J end lost 4 bases, and 22 bases lay between the germline ends. The CDR3 loop spans 18 amino acids. Germline V gene lookup returns CDR1 WSHSY and CDR2 SAAADI. This sequence was found in a man in his sixties who had been exposed to COVID-19. The material sequenced was PBMCs or T cells enriched from blood (not recorded which). The chain employs TRBV10-2 and TRBJ2-7; maybe TRBD1 (6 bases). CDR3 sequence reads: CASSESLGAANAVYEQYF. For the CDR3, the DNA is TGCGCCAGCAGTGAGTCGTTGGGGGCTGCAAATGCGGTATACGAGCAGTACTTC.